The rows below give T cell receptor beta chains drawn from one sample of a study of vaccination and CD4 T cells after COVID-19. MiXCR, run by TCRdb on the PCR reads, gives a single entry per CDR3 protein. Among over 14,000 distinct CDR3 sequences, less than 70% were seen once, and the ten largest hold over 12%. The antigens of these receptors remain unknown. Sample: CD4+ T cells from blood, cultured in vitro. The receptors were gathered from a human donor who had recovered from COVID-19. The CDR3 runs from the conserved cysteine through the conserved F or W. A D gene is named only where the DNA matches it firmly. Not every row has a clone size; where given, it reads once, few, many or a size class.

J	size	V	D	DNA	CDR3
TRBJ2-5	few	TRBV5-4	TRBD1	TGTGCCAGCAGCTTGTTCGTTGGGACAGGGGAAGAGACCCAGTACTTC	CASSLFVGTGEETQYF
TRBJ1-1	once	TRBV6-1	NA	TGTGCCAGCAGCTCAGAAGTAGGTGGCGGTGAAGCTTTCTTT	CASSSEVGGGEAFF
TRBJ2-7	NA	TRBV2	TRBD2	TGTGCCAGCAGGGGAGCGGGATTTACCTACGAGCAGTACTTC	CASRGAGFTYEQYF
TRBJ2-1	NA	TRBV15	TRBD2	TGTGCCACCAGCAACGGAGGGACTAGCGGGAGGTCCCCCTACAATGAGCAGTTCTTC	CATSNGGTSGRSPYNEQFF
TRBJ2-3	NA	TRBV6-1	NA	TGTGCCAGCAGGGTACAGAGCACAGATACGCAGTATTTT	CASRVQSTDTQYF
TRBJ2-1	NA	TRBV29-1	NA	TGCAGCGTTGTAGCCCACAATGAGCAGTTCTTC	CSVVAHNEQFF
TRBJ2-5	NA	TRBV6-1	NA	TGTGCCAGCACTCAGGGGCAAGAGACCCAGTACTTC	CASTQGQETQYF
TRBJ2-7	NA	TRBV6-5	TRBD1	TGTGCCAGCAGTTACACGAGGGACAGGGGGACCACCTACGAGCAGTACTTC	CASSYTRDRGTTYEQYF
TRBJ2-7	NA	TRBV5-1	NA	TGCGCCAGCAGCTTGGGCAACAGTGCCTACGAGCAGTACTTC	CASSLGNSAYEQYF
TRBJ2-3	NA	TRBV11-2	NA	TGTGCCAGCAGGCGGGGCGGCCCCACAGATACGCAGTATTTT	CASRRGGPTDTQYF
TRBJ2-5	NA	TRBV5-4	TRBD2	TGTGCCAGCAGCTCTAGCGGGAGGGTGGGGGAGACCCAGTACTTC	CASSSSGRVGETQYF
TRBJ2-3	NA	TRBV19	NA	TGTGCCAGTTCAACCGGGGGGCCAGATACGCAGTATTTT	CASSTGGPDTQYF
TRBJ2-5	few	TRBV15	NA	TGTGCCACCAGCAGAGGGAAGGCAGGTGGGGCGACCCAGTACTTC	CATSRGKAGGATQYF
TRBJ2-7	NA	TRBV5-1	NA	TGCGCCAGCGAACAGGGTATTCCTCCCTCCTACGAGCAGTACTTC	CASEQGIPPSYEQYF
TRBJ2-4	few	TRBV4-2	TRBD1	TGTGCCAGCAGCCCTTTGATTGACAGGGGGAACATTCAGTACTTC	CASSPLIDRGNIQYF
TRBJ2-1	NA	TRBV6-4	NA	TGTGCCAGCAGCCAAAATAGCGGCGCAAACAATGAGCAGTTCTTC	CASSQNSGANNEQFF
TRBJ2-3	NA	TRBV27	NA	TGTGCCAGCAGACCAACCAAAAACAACAGGGACACAGATACGCAGTATTTT	CASRPTKNNRDTDTQYF
TRBJ1-6	few	TRBV27	NA	TGTGCCAGCAGTTTATGGACCAGGGGTCTCAATTCACCCCTCCACTTT	CASSLWTRGLNSPLHF
TRBJ2-5	NA	TRBV10-3	NA	TGTGCCATCAGTGAGGTAAAGGGGTCTGTCGAGACCCAGTACTTC	CAISEVKGSVETQYF
TRBJ2-5	NA	TRBV7-9	NA	TGTGCCAGCCTTCCCGGTTTAGGCTTCGGACTCCAAGAGACCCAGTACTTC	CASLPGLGFGLQETQYF
TRBJ2-7	NA	TRBV25-1	TRBD2	TGTGCCAGCAGTCGGTTTCTTAACCGTGCCGGGAGGACATCCTACGAGCAGTACTTC	CASSRFLNRAGRTSYEQYF
TRBJ2-6	NA	TRBV19	TRBD1	TGTGCCGCCGGACAGGGGAGCTCTGGGGCCAACGTCCTGACTTTC	CAAGQGSSGANVLTF
TRBJ1-2	NA	TRBV20-1	NA	TGCAGTGCTCATACAACATTCTCCGGGACACCCTATGGCTACACCTTC	CSAHTTFSGTPYGYTF
TRBJ2-3	once	TRBV6-4	NA	TGTGCCAGCAGTGACAGAGGGACAGATACGCAGTATTTT	CASSDRGTDTQYF
TRBJ1-3	medium-sized	TRBV15	NA	TGTGCCACCAGCAGAGATCCGGGAAGGGCCCGCGGTGGAAACACCATATATTTT	CATSRDPGRARGGNTIYF
TRBJ2-7	NA	TRBV21-1	NA	TGTGCCAGCAGCAAAGTAGAGACTAGGAAGTCCTACGAGCAGTACTTC	CASSKVETRKSYEQYF
TRBJ2-5	NA	TRBV5-1	NA	TGCGCCAGCAGCTTGATGGGGGGTTATGAGACCCAGTACTTC	CASSLMGGYETQYF
TRBJ2-3	NA	TRBV12-3/TRBV12-4	NA	TGTGCCAGCAGTCCCTTGTTAGGGGTGGGCACAGATACGCAGTATTTT	CASSPLLGVGTDTQYF
TRBJ2-3	NA	TRBV6-1	NA	TGTGCCAGCAGGATCGGAAGGACGCAGTATTTT	CASRIGRTQYF
TRBJ1-4	NA	TRBV24-1	TRBD1	TGTGCCACCAGTGGCTCGGACAGGGGAGCAACTAATGAAAAACTGTTTTTT	CATSGSDRGATNEKLFF
TRBJ1-5	NA	TRBV6-1	TRBD1	TGTGCCACCTCCTCAGGGGGTCAGCCCCAGCATTTT	CATSSGGQPQHF
TRBJ2-1	NA	TRBV10-3	NA	TGTGCCATCAGTGAGTCGGACTACAGTGAGCAGTTCTTC	CAISESDYSEQFF
TRBJ2-7	NA	TRBV20-1	TRBD2	TGCAGTGCTAGAGGTGCTAGCGGAATCTCAAGGGACTACGAGCAGTACTTC	CSARGASGISRDYEQYF
TRBJ2-3	NA	TRBV7-3	NA	TGTGCCAGCAGCTTAGCGGGACGGACAGATACGCAGTATTTT	CASSLAGRTDTQYF
TRBJ2-3	NA	TRBV21-1	NA	TGTGCCAGCAGCAAAGCTTTGAATAGCTCTAGCACAGATACGCAGTATTTT	CASSKALNSSSTDTQYF
TRBJ2-1	NA	TRBV6-1	TRBD1	TGTGCCAGCAGACGACAGGGCGGCTCCTACAATGAGCAGTTCTTC	CASRRQGGSYNEQFF
TRBJ1-5	NA	TRBV28	NA	TGTGCCAGCAGTTTATCGGTTCAGCCCCAGCATTTT	CASSLSVQPQHF
TRBJ2-2	NA	TRBV6-4	TRBD1	TGTGCCAGCAGTCCTGACAGGGCCGGGGAGCTGTTTTTT	CASSPDRAGELFF
TRBJ2-2	NA	TRBV6-1	TRBD1	TGTGCCAGCAGGACAGGGACCCCACGGGGGGAGCTGTTTTTT	CASRTGTPRGELFF
TRBJ1-1	NA	TRBV19	NA	TGTGCCAGTAGTATAGCCGGGCTGAACACTGAAGCTTTCTTT	CASSIAGLNTEAFF
TRBJ2-1	NA	TRBV7-7	TRBD1	TGTGCCACCGGGACAGACATATACAATGAGCAGTTCTTC	CATGTDIYNEQFF
TRBJ2-7	NA	TRBV7-8	TRBD2	TGTGCCAGCAGCCTCGGGACTAGCGGGAGAGGAATTTGGGCCTACGAGCAGTACTTC	CASSLGTSGRGIWAYEQYF
TRBJ2-3	few	TRBV20-1	NA	TGCAGTGCCACGACAGAATATACGCAGTATTTT	CSATTEYTQYF
TRBJ2-7	NA	TRBV6-5	NA	TGTGCCAGCAGTTGGGGACGGGACTCCTACGAGCAGTACTTC	CASSWGRDSYEQYF
TRBJ2-5	NA	TRBV10-2	NA	TGCGCCAGCAGGGGTCTAGCGTTTGGAGAGACCCAGTACTTC	CASRGLAFGETQYF
TRBJ2-2	once	TRBV30	NA	TGTGCCTGGAGCCTCAGGGCCGGCGGGGAGCTGTTTTTT	CAWSLRAGGELFF
TRBJ2-1	NA	TRBV15	TRBD2	TGTGCCACCAGCGGGAGGGATGAGCAGTTCTTC	CATSGRDEQFF
TRBJ2-2	NA	TRBV20-1	TRBD2	TGCAGTGCCCTAGCTCCCAAGCGGGGGTCGAACACCGGGGAGCTGTTTTTT	CSALAPKRGSNTGELFF
TRBJ2-3	NA	TRBV2	NA	TGTGCCAGCTTACAGAGCACAGATACGCAGTATTTT	CASLQSTDTQYF
TRBJ2-5	NA	TRBV20-1	TRBD1	TGCAGTGCTAGGACAGGGGATCAGAGGGAGACCCAGTACTTC	CSARTGDQRETQYF